Listed below are T cell receptor beta chains from one sample, sequenced in a study of chemoradiotherapy in HPV16-positive cancers. Here immunoSEQ multiplex PCR was the method, and the copy in TCRdb shows in-frame clones only, minus some. Among around 12,000 clones listed, 63% were seen once. The specimen was obtained from a patient who underwent chemoradiotherapy. Receptor source: a human donor with HPV-associated anogenital cancer. CDR3s include the opening cysteine and the closing phenylalanine or tryptophan. A D gene is named only where the DNA matches it firmly. Expanded clones are given a class, and other clones once, few, many or no size at all.

clone_size d_call j_call v_call cdr3_length cdr3_aa cdr3_nt
. TRBD2 TRBJ2-2 TRBV11-3 17 CASSLDVAGENTGELFF TGTGCCAGCAGCTTAGATGTAGCGGGGGAGAACACCGGGGAGCTGTTTTTT
. . TRBJ1-6 TRBV7-8 13 CASSLDWLSPLHF TGTGCCAGCAGCTTAGATTGGTTATCACCCCTCCACTTT
. . TRBJ1-2 TRBV28 14 CASSLDAGVHGYTF TGTGCCAGCAGTTTAGACGCAGGGGTTCATGGCTACACCTTC
few TRBD2 TRBJ2-3 TRBV7-9 15 CASSRTASGTDTQYF TGTGCCAGCAGCCGGACGGCTAGCGGGACAGATACGCAGTATTTT
. TRBD1 TRBJ2-1 TRBV28 14 CASSGRTGGYEQFF TGTGCCAGCAGTGGCCGGACAGGGGGATATGAGCAGTTCTTC
. TRBD2 TRBJ2-3 TRBV5-4 17 CASSPTIQRGGSDTQYF TGTGCCAGCAGCCCGACTATCCAGCGGGGGGGGTCAGATACGCAGTATTTT
. TRBD1 TRBJ1-4 TRBV7-9 15 CASSTIGTGLEKLFF TGTGCCAGCAGCACCATCGGGACAGGGCTTGAAAAACTGTTTTTT
once . TRBJ2-5 TRBV9 14 CASSMDGAAKTQYF TGTGCCAGCAGTATGGACGGGGCTGCGAAGACCCAGTACTTC
. TRBD1 TRBJ2-3 TRBV11-3 16 CASSYRGRAGTDTQYF TGTGCCAGCAGTTACAGGGGGCGGGCGGGCACAGATACGCAGTATTTT
. TRBD1 TRBJ1-6 TRBV27 19 CASSFGGGPGGYYNSPLHF TGTGCCAGCAGTTTTGGTGGTGGCCCAGGGGGCTACTATAATTCACCCCTCCACTTT
few TRBD2 TRBJ2-5 TRBV25-1 16 CASSRLAGGFGETQYF TGTGCCAGCAGTAGACTAGCGGGGGGATTCGGAGAGACCCAGTACTTC
. . TRBJ1-2 TRBV20-1 11 CSGKLNYGYTF TGCAGTGGGAAATTGAACTATGGCTACACCTTC
few . TRBJ1-2 TRBV9 13 CASSEREFSGYTF TGTGCCAGCAGCGAGAGAGAATTTTCTGGCTACACCTTC
. TRBD1 TRBJ1-4 TRBV7-2 15 CASSFGTGGSEKLFF TGTGCCAGCAGCTTCGGGACAGGGGGCAGTGAAAAACTGTTTTTT
. . TRBJ1-2 TRBV5-4 14 CASSFGQNNYGYTF TGTGCCAGCAGCTTCGGACAGAATAACTATGGCTACACCTTC
. . TRBJ1-6 TRBV6-6 15 CASNLPGRDNSPLHF TGTGCCAGCAATCTGCCGGGACGAGATAATTCACCCCTCCACTTT
few TRBD1 TRBJ1-2 TRBV7-9 15 CASSLDPGTGPGYTF TGTGCCAGCAGCTTAGACCCTGGGACAGGGCCTGGCTACACCTTC
. . TRBJ2-3 TRBV4-2 21 CASSQDPAGVAQGIVPDTQYF TGTGCCAGCAGCCAAGATCCGGCCGGGGTGGCCCAGGGGATAGTTCCAGATACGCAGTATTTT
. . TRBJ2-5 TRBV5-1 14 CASASGGAIETQYF TGCGCCAGTGCTTCAGGCGGGGCGATAGAGACCCAGTACTTC
few . TRBJ2-7 TRBV7-9 14 CASSRPGGFHEQYF TGTGCCAGCAGTCGACCAGGGGGGTTCCACGAGCAGTACTTC
. TRBD2 TRBJ2-7 TRBV5-1 14 CASRTTSGVYEQYF TGCGCCAGCAGAACCACTAGCGGGGTTTACGAGCAGTACTTC
. TRBD1 TRBJ2-2 TRBV7-2 14 CASSRTGNTGELFF TGTGCCAGCAGCCGGACAGGGAACACCGGGGAGCTGTTTTTT
. TRBD1 TRBJ2-3 TRBV6-6 13 CASMGQGSDTQYF TGTGCCAGCATGGGACAGGGTTCCGATACGCAGTATTTT
. . TRBJ1-4 TRBV5-5 15 CASSFYRGPNEKLFF TGTGCCAGCAGCTTTTACCGGGGCCCTAATGAAAAACTGTTTTTT
. TRBD1 TRBJ1-1 TRBV27 15 CDHGQGDPKNTEAFF TGTGACCACGGACAGGGGGACCCAAAGAACACTGAAGCTTTCTTT
. . TRBJ2-2 TRBV6-1 18 CASSEAGQSFSNTGELFF TGTGCCAGCAGTGAAGCTGGGCAGTCTTTCTCGAACACCGGGGAGCTGTTTTTT
few TRBD1 TRBJ1-6 TRBV6-1 13 CASNPGGNSPLHF TGTGCCAGCAACCCAGGGGGCAATTCACCCCTCCACTTT
. . TRBJ1-3 TRBV7-9 16 CASSLGYSGTGNTIYF TGTGCCAGCAGCTTAGGGTATTCAGGGACTGGAAACACCATATATTTT
medium-sized . TRBJ1-5 TRBV7-8 14 CASSLLRGHQPQHF TGTGCCAGCAGCTTACTCCGGGGGCATCAGCCCCAGCATTTT
. . TRBJ2-1 TRBV5-4 16 CASSGGGGTVDNEQFF TGTGCCAGCAGCGGAGGGGGGGGGACGGTAGACAATGAGCAGTTCTTC
. . TRBJ1-5 TRBV9 14 CASSVGTGSQPQHF TGTGCCAGCAGCGTGGGCACGGGATCTCAGCCCCAGCATTTT
. . TRBJ2-7 TRBV2 19 CASSEVGWAQGPPQYEQYF TGTGCCAGCAGTGAAGTCGGTTGGGCACAAGGGCCTCCCCAATACGAGCAGTACTTC
. TRBD1 TRBJ2-2 TRBV4-2 17 CASSQERTGWNTGELFF TGTGCCAGCAGCCAAGAACGGACAGGGTGGAACACCGGGGAGCTGTTTTTT
once . TRBJ1-5 TRBV7-8 17 CASSPPIRWGSNQPQHF TGTGCCAGCAGCCCCCCCATCCGGTGGGGAAGCAATCAGCCCCAGCATTTT
. . TRBJ1-5 TRBV30 13 CAWSPDSDQPQHF TGTGCCTGGAGTCCGGACAGTGATCAGCCCCAGCATTTT
. . TRBJ2-7 TRBV18 12 CASSRERYEQYF TGTGCCAGCTCACGAGAGAGGTACGAGCAGTACTTC
. . TRBJ1-1 TRBV19 15 CASSISPGMNTEAFF TGTGCCAGTAGTATATCCCCTGGCATGAACACTGAAGCTTTCTTT
few TRBD2 TRBJ2-2 TRBV5-4 18 CASSFGLAGAPGSGELFF TGTGCCAGCAGCTTTGGGCTAGCGGGGGCCCCGGGGTCCGGGGAGCTGTTTTTT
. . TRBJ2-7 TRBV18 14 CASSPSGGSYEQYF TGTGCCAGCTCGCCGAGCGGTGGGTCCTACGAGCAGTACTTC
. . TRBJ2-7 TRBV11-2 14 CASSLVRSTYEQYF TGTGCCAGCAGCTTAGTAAGGTCCACCTACGAGCAGTACTTC
. . TRBJ1-1 TRBV2 12 CASRPQGTEAFF TGTGCCAGCAGGCCACAGGGTACTGAAGCTTTCTTT
medium-sized . TRBJ1-2 TRBV7-9 14 CASSLDAANYGYTF TGTGCCAGCAGCTTAGATGCTGCTAACTATGGCTACACCTTC
. . TRBJ2-5 TRBV4-1 15 CASSKFGWGPETQYF TGCGCCAGCAGCAAATTCGGCTGGGGCCCGGAGACCCAGTACTTC
. . TRBJ1-1 TRBV19 15 CASRTGRGSNTEAFF TGTGCCAGTAGGACTGGAAGGGGGTCAAACACTGAAGCTTTCTTT
. . TRBJ1-5 TRBV27 13 CASSLSYEEPQHF TGTGCCAGCAGTTTATCGTACGAGGAGCCCCAGCATTTT
once TRBD2 TRBJ2-2 TRBV15 17 CATSRGLAGGLGGELFF TGTGCCACCAGCAGAGGTCTAGCGGGGGGTCTCGGCGGGGAGCTGTTTTTT
medium-sized . TRBJ2-1 TRBV6-5 13 CASSYSNVNEQFF TGTGCCAGCAGTTACTCGAATGTCAATGAGCAGTTCTTC
. . TRBJ1-1 TRBV9 13 CASSEHNQAGAFF TGTGCCAGCAGCGAACATAATCAGGCTGGCGCTTTCTTT
. . TRBJ2-2 TRBV9 13 CASSVGNTRELFF TGTGCCAGCAGCGTAGGGAACACCCGGGAGCTGTTTTTT
few . TRBJ1-3 TRBV9 15 CASSVDSSSGNTIYF TGTGCCAGCAGCGTGGACAGTAGCTCTGGAAACACCATATATTTT
. . TRBJ2-6 TRBV19 16 CASSITRASGANVLTF TGTGCCAGTAGTATAACCAGAGCCTCTGGGGCCAACGTCCTGACTTTC
. . TRBJ1-2 TRBV2 15 CASSARRANNYGYTF TGTGCCAGCAGTGCCCGCAGAGCCAATAACTATGGCTACACCTTC
. . TRBJ1-1 TRBV6-5 13 CASSYSETTEAFF TGTGCCAGCAGTTACTCGGAAACAACTGAAGCTTTCTTT
. . TRBJ1-1 TRBV29-1 11 CSGKAFTEAFF TGCAGCGGCAAAGCCTTTACTGAAGCTTTCTTT
. . TRBJ1-2 TRBV7-9 14 CASSLDPGNYGYTF TGTGCCAGCAGTTTAGATCCGGGGAACTATGGCTACACCTTC
. . TRBJ2-3 TRBV20-1 11 CSAGSTDTQYF TGCAGTGCCGGCAGCACAGATACGCAGTATTTT
few . TRBJ2-3 TRBV5-1 16 CASSLDLESSTDTQYF TGCGCCAGCAGCTTGGACCTCGAATCTAGCACAGATACGCAGTATTTT